This TCR beta chain appears in the sequencing data of a study of shared clonotypes between healthy human individuals. Study-level results: Relative to memory subsets, naive subsets generally showed larger estimated richness.

Over several immunoSEQ plates, each subset's genomic DNA was distributed in even portions. Profiling relied on immunoSEQ multiplex PCR, and the TCRdb table lists in-frame clones only, not all of them. The repertoire holds a few million clones, with just over 90% as singletons. As regards this clone: Its antigen remains unknown.

Germline loops: CDR1 SEHNR, CDR2 FQNEAQ (reference sequence). This CDR3 has 14 residues. V lost 3 bases and J lost 3, with 8 bases in between. Input material: naive CD4+ T cells sorted from blood. Subset meaning: CD45RA+ positively selected. The TCR sequence derives from a man between 18 and 29 years old in good health. The chain recombines TRBV7-9 with TRBJ1-4; D is possibly TRBD1 (5 bases). CDR3 in DNA: TGTGCCAGCAGCTTTTCGACAGCTAATGAAAAACTGTTTTTT. This translates into CASSFSTANEKLFF.